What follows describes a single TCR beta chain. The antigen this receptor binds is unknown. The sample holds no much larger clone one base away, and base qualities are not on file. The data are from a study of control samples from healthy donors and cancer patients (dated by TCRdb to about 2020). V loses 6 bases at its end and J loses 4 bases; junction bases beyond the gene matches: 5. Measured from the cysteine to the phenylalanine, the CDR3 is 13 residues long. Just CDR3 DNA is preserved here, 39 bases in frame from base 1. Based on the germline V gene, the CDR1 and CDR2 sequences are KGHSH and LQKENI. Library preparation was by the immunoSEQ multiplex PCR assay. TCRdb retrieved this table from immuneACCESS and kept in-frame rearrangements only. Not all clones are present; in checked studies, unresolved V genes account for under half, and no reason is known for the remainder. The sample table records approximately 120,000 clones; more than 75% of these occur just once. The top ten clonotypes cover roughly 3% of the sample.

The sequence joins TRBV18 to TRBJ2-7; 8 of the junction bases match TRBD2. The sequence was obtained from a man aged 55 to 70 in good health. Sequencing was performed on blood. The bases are TGTGCCAGCTCTAGCGGGGCTTTATACGAGCAGTACTTC. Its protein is CASSSGALYEQYF.